These 17 T cell receptor beta chains originate from one sample sequenced in a study of human CD8 memory T cell subsets. Production of TCR beta libraries used UMI-labeled 5' RACE as the method. TCRdb reworked the 5' RACE reads into one entry per CDR3 protein, no DNA. The specimen's table records 6,000 or so distinct CDR3 sequences. Among CD8+ T cells, TPEX were CCR7+ PD-1+ TIGIT+ early memory cells with exhausted-like traits. Sample: CD8+ T cells from PBMCs. All receptors come from a human donor in good health.

Measured by frequency, this clonotype is medium-sized. This sequence joins TRBV9 and TRBJ2-1; the D gene TCRdb calls, TRBD2, cannot be checked with no DNA. This CDR3 is built from 15 residues. CDR1 SGDLS and CDR2 YYNGEE come from the germline V gene. CDR3 protein: CASSPPGLVEGEQFF.

This chain joins TRBV6-6 and TRBJ1-5. This CDR3 is built from 12 residues. Per germline, CDR1 MNHNY and CDR2 SVGAGI (reference sequence). CDR3 sequence: CASSYEVKAQHF.

The CDR3 sequence: CASSPTSGAYNEQFF. The J gene is TRBJ2-1, the V gene TRBV12-3 or TRBV12-4; TCRdb's D call, TRBD2, is unchecked because there is no DNA. CDR3 length: 15 residues.

The gene calls are TRBV28 and TRBJ2-1; TCRdb proposes TRBD1, but this gene call is untestable without DNA. This CDR3 contains 12 residues. Looked up from germline, CDR1 is MDHEN and CDR2 is SYDVKM. The CDR3 region is CASGMGESEQFF.

V gene TRBV19 combines with J gene TRBJ2-1; TCRdb lists TRBD2, though no DNA is available to test this call. The CDR3 consists of 13 residues. CDR1 is LNHDA and CDR2 is SQIVND in the germline V gene (reference sequence). This CDR3 is CASMDWSINEQFF.

This rearrangement joins TRBV27 to TRBJ2-2; checking the TCRdb D call of TRBD2 is not possible without DNA. Per the germline V gene, CDR1 is MNHEY and CDR2 is SMNVEV (reference sequence). This CDR3 has 20 amino acids. CDR3: CASSAGGSPSGNANTGELFF.

The CDR3 sequence is CAISEFLSYEQYF. This chain uses TRBV10-3 with TRBJ2-7. The germline V gene has CDR1 ENHRY and CDR2 SYGVKD. The CDR3 loop spans 13 amino acids.

The genes are TRBV5-6 and TRBJ2-4. CDR1 SGHDT and CDR2 YYEEEE come from the germline V gene. The CDR3 loop spans 16 amino acids. The CDR3 reads CASSFYALVAKNIQYF.

The rearrangement links TRBV29-1 to TRBJ1-1; there is no DNA to check the TCRdb D call of TRBD1. Germline V gene lookup returns CDR1 SQVTM and CDR2 ANQGSEA. The CDR3 sequence is 16 residues long. The CDR3 region is CSVPNGWVPEDTEAFF.

This clonotype is identified as medium-sized (0.01 to 0.1%) from frequency. This chain joins TRBV27 and TRBJ1-4; the D call from TCRdb, TRBD1, cannot be confirmed without DNA. Germline CDR1 reads MNHEY; CDR2 reads SMNVEV (reference sequence). The CDR3 spans 14 residues. Here the CDR3 reads CASSPDRGGEKLFF.

The J gene is TRBJ2-1, the V gene TRBV14; TCRdb's D call, TRBD2, is unchecked because there is no DNA. The CDR3 length is 17 residues. Germline V gene sequence: CDR1 SGHDN, CDR2 FVKESK. CDR3 sequence: CASSQNLAGGTGREQFF.

CDR3: CASSIGGNAQETQYF. J is TRBJ2-5 and V is TRBV12-3 or TRBV12-4; TCRdb selects TRBD1, and the lack of DNA leaves this call unchecked. The CDR3 runs to 15 residues.

This clonotype shows up as medium-sized (0.01 to 0.1%) by frequency. This rearrangement joins TRBV6-5 to TRBJ1-4; as DNA is missing, the TRBD1 call by TCRdb cannot be tested. Germline CDR1 is MNHEY and CDR2 is SVGAGI. The CDR3 loop spans 13 amino acids. This chain's CDR3 is CASSRQVNEKLFF.

The CDR3 spells CASSRGYYEQYF. The rearrangement uses TRBV7-6 and TRBJ2-7; TCRdb's D gene call, TRBD2, goes unchecked for lack of DNA. Germline loops: CDR1 SGHVS, CDR2 FNYEAQ. This CDR3 has 12 residues.

This chain links TRBV7-9 with TRBJ2-7; checking the TCRdb D call of TRBD1 is not possible without DNA. This CDR3 has 14 amino acids. Germline lookup yields CDR1 SEHNR and CDR2 FQNEAQ (reference sequence). Here the CDR3 reads CASSSGIFLDEQYF.

The V gene is TRBV14, the J gene TRBJ2-5. Germline V CDR1 and CDR2: SGHDN, FVKESK. This CDR3 has 15 residues. The CDR3 region is CASSQDMGYQETQYF.

The CDR3: CASSKGLAGEIDNEQFF. The chain couples TRBV7-8 to TRBJ2-1; TCRdb picks TRBD2, but there is no DNA to check that call. CDR1 and CDR2 (germline): SGHVS, FQNEAQ. The CDR3 is 17 amino acids.